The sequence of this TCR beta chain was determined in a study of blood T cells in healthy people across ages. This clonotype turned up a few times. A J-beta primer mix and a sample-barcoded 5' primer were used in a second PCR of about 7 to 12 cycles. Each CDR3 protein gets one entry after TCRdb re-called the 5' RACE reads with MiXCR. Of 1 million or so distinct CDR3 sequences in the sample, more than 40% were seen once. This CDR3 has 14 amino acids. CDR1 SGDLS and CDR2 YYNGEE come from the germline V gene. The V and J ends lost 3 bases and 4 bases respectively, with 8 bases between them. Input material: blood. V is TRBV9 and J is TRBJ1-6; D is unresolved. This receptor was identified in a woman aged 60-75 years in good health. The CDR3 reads CASSASLYNSPLHF. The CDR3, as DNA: TGTGCCAGCAGCGCGAGTTTATATAATTCACCCCTCCACTTT.